This record looks at one T cell receptor beta chain sequence and its context. This sample is part of a study of cytomegalovirus exposure and HLA in healthy donors. The CDR3 consists of 18 residues. Germline assignment: CDR1 MGHRA and CDR2 YSYEKL. Trimming pared 0 bases from V and 8 bases from J, leaving 22 bases between. The data were produced by immunoSEQ multiplex PCR, yet TCRdb's version contains in-frame clones alone and is incomplete. The table has some 310,000 clones, approximately 88% seen once; the top ten hold more than 0.95%. This chain joins TRBV4-1 and TRBJ1-4; D gene unclear. The receptor comes from a man aged 25 to 40 in good health and CMV-seronegative. Material: PBMCs. In nucleotides, the CDR3 is TGCGCCAGCAGCCAAGATAGGACCCTATCGGGAGGAGGGGAAAAACTGTTTTTT. This codes for CASSQDRTLSGGGEKLFF.